This is a list of T cell receptor beta chains from one sample in a study of blood T cell repertoires in COVID-19. Clones were read by immunoSEQ multiplex PCR, and TCRdb kept only the in-frame ones, dropping some. This table holds 400,000 to 500,000 clones, 88% found once. Sample: PBMCs or T cells enriched from blood (not recorded which). The receptors here all came from a woman under 30 who had been exposed to COVID-19. Both conserved end residues are part of each CDR3.

J gene: TRBJ1-2; V gene: TRBV18; CDR3 length: 17; CDR3 protein: CASSPGVQGLRGGGYTF
J gene: TRBJ1-2; V gene: TRBV11-2; CDR3 length: 17; CDR3 protein: CASSSLSGGIGRGGYTF
J gene: TRBJ2-7; V gene: TRBV20-1; CDR3 length: 16; CDR3 protein: CSASGLASGALYEQYF
J gene: TRBJ2-7; V gene: TRBV28; CDR3 length: 16; CDR3 protein: CASSPRQFVSSYEQYF
J gene: TRBJ2-7; V gene: TRBV4-2; CDR3 length: 17; CDR3 protein: CASSQESRGGRPYEQYF
J gene: TRBJ2-7; V gene: TRBV29-1; CDR3 length: 17; CDR3 protein: CSVEDPIAGQGPYEQYF
J gene: TRBJ1-5; V gene: TRBV24-1; CDR3 length: 17; CDR3 protein: CATSDSGSGTGNQPQHF
J gene: TRBJ2-7; V gene: TRBV6-4; CDR3 length: 14; CDR3 protein: CASTGSGKPYEQYF
J gene: TRBJ1-2; V gene: TRBV18; CDR3 length: 15; CDR3 protein: CASSQTTGGDYGYTF
J gene: TRBJ1-2; V gene: TRBV7-8; CDR3 length: 14; CDR3 protein: CASSPRGQGNGYTF
J gene: TRBJ1-2; V gene: TRBV29-1; CDR3 length: 15; CDR3 protein: CSATGTGGLPGGYTF
J gene: TRBJ1-4; V gene: TRBV5-1; CDR3 length: 15; CDR3 protein: CASSETGGVNEKLFF
J gene: TRBJ2-7; V gene: TRBV13; CDR3 length: 15; CDR3 protein: CASSFRLAGINEQYF
J gene: TRBJ1-6; V gene: TRBV5-1; CDR3 length: 14; CDR3 protein: CASARDSPNSPLHF
J gene: TRBJ1-5; V gene: TRBV28; CDR3 length: 12; CDR3 protein: CASSSRAKPQHF
J gene: TRBJ1-5; V gene: TRBV7-3; CDR3 length: 14; CDR3 protein: CASSPGVVNQPQHF
J gene: TRBJ2-6; V gene: TRBV10-2; CDR3 length: 15; CDR3 protein: CASSEGGSGANVLTF
J gene: TRBJ2-4; V gene: TRBV4-1; CDR3 length: 18; CDR3 protein: CASSLTDLSGVVKNIQYF
J gene: TRBJ2-5; V gene: TRBV7-9; CDR3 length: 13; CDR3 protein: CASSLDRVETQYF
J gene: TRBJ2-7; V gene: TRBV10-3; CDR3 length: 15; CDR3 protein: CAISESGLPAYEQYF
J gene: TRBJ2-3; V gene: TRBV6-5; CDR3 length: 15; CDR3 protein: CASARSAGPTDTQYF
J gene: TRBJ1-1; V gene: TRBV6-5; CDR3 length: 15; CDR3 protein: CASLSLQGSFTEAFF
J gene: TRBJ2-3; V gene: TRBV10-3; CDR3 length: 14; CDR3 protein: CAISDTGDSYTQYF
J gene: TRBJ1-2; V gene: TRBV7-9; CDR3 length: 15; CDR3 protein: CASSQTGGLHYGYTF
J gene: TRBJ2-7; V gene: TRBV9; CDR3 length: 15; CDR3 protein: CASSVGSSGGYEQYF
J gene: TRBJ2-3; V gene: TRBV5-4; CDR3 length: 14; CDR3 protein: CASSLGRSTDTQYF
J gene: TRBJ2-3; V gene: TRBV2; CDR3 length: 17; CDR3 protein: CASSEEGWGTSPDTQYF
J gene: TRBJ1-2; V gene: TRBV18; CDR3 length: 11; CDR3 protein: CASSQQYGYTF
J gene: TRBJ2-7; V gene: TRBV28; CDR3 length: 15; CDR3 protein: CASSLTDRLGYEQYF
J gene: TRBJ2-5; V gene: TRBV5-4; CDR3 length: 15; CDR3 protein: CASSITGGMGETQYF
J gene: TRBJ2-7; V gene: TRBV5-1; CDR3 length: 15; CDR3 protein: CASSLGTGLSYEQYF
J gene: TRBJ1-6; V gene: TRBV20-1; CDR3 length: 19; CDR3 protein: CSASGPGQGLSSYNSPLHF
J gene: TRBJ2-7; V gene: TRBV10-3; CDR3 length: 17; CDR3 protein: CAISELSLAGGPYEQYF
J gene: TRBJ1-1; V gene: TRBV18; CDR3 length: 17; CDR3 protein: CASSPIAGTGMNTEAFF
J gene: TRBJ2-3; V gene: TRBV2; CDR3 length: 15; CDR3 protein: CASNEKRASTDTQYF
J gene: TRBJ1-5; V gene: TRBV6-2/TRBV6-3; CDR3 length: 16; CDR3 protein: CASSYLGGRGNQPQHF
J gene: TRBJ1-1; V gene: TRBV2; CDR3 length: 13; CDR3 protein: CASSRGWNTEAFF
J gene: TRBJ2-2; V gene: TRBV19; CDR3 length: 14; CDR3 protein: CASTAGARTGELFF
J gene: TRBJ1-5; V gene: TRBV19; CDR3 length: 15; CDR3 protein: CASTPGQGTNQPQHF
J gene: TRBJ2-7; V gene: TRBV6-5; CDR3 length: 14; CDR3 protein: CASSRNRGPYEQYF
J gene: TRBJ2-3; V gene: TRBV19; CDR3 length: 18; CDR3 protein: CASSNGASGGLSTDTQYF
J gene: TRBJ2-1; V gene: TRBV6-2/TRBV6-3; CDR3 length: 15; CDR3 protein: CASSPIAGGQTEQFF
J gene: TRBJ2-7; V gene: TRBV4-1; CDR3 length: 15; CDR3 protein: CASSQGAGGAYEQYF
J gene: TRBJ2-5; V gene: TRBV19; CDR3 length: 15; CDR3 protein: CASSIYSGPQETQYF
J gene: TRBJ2-2; V gene: TRBV19; CDR3 length: 19; CDR3 protein: CASSIGPSGTGTGAGELFF
J gene: TRBJ2-7; V gene: TRBV9; CDR3 length: 13; CDR3 protein: CASSVDGSYEQYF
J gene: TRBJ1-1; V gene: TRBV3-1/TRBV3-2; CDR3 length: 14; CDR3 protein: CASSQKGVNTEAFF
J gene: TRBJ1-2; V gene: TRBV28; CDR3 length: 10; CDR3 protein: CASRGLGYTF
J gene: TRBJ2-1; V gene: TRBV5-1; CDR3 length: 15; CDR3 protein: CASSLSSEGYNEQFF
J gene: TRBJ2-7; V gene: TRBV5-1; CDR3 length: 13; CDR3 protein: CASSLVAGTEQYF